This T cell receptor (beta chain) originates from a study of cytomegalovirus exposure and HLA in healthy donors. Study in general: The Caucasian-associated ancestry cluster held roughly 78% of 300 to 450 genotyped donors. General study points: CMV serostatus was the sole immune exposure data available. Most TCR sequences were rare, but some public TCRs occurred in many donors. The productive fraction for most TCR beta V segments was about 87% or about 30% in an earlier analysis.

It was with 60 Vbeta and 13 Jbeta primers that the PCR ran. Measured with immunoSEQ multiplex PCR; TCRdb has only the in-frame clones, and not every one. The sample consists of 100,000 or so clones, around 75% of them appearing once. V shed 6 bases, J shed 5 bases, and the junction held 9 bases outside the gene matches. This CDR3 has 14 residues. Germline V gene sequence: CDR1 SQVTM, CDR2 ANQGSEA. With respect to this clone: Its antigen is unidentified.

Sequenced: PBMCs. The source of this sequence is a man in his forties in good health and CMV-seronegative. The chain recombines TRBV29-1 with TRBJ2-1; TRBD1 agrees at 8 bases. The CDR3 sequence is CSVAPGQEHNEQFF. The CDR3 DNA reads TGCAGCGTCGCGCCGGGACAGGAGCACAATGAGCAGTTCTTC.